This entry is about one T cell receptor beta chain. Its antigen remains unknown. The sample belongs to a study of cytomegalovirus exposure and HLA in healthy donors. Study details: The same platform used for the 666 first-cohort repertoires was also used for the roughly 130 validation repertoires, as a later analysis reported.

General observations from the study: A list of approximately 150 TCR beta chains associated with cytomegalovirus was given. One later analysis, an examination of the 120 validation repertoires, found that first-cohort TCR clusters tended to co-occur in them.

Donors came from a validation cohort of fewer than 150 subjects, distinct from the first 666-subject cohort. This CDR3 contains 15 residues. Germline-derived CDR1 and CDR2 are LGHNA and YSLEER. Trimming removed 1 base at V and 4 bases at J, with 10 bases between. Data came from immunoSEQ multiplex PCR; TCRdb stores just in-frame clones and leaves some out. The sample includes 180,000 or so clones, roughly 86% seen only once; the top ten take around 7.2%. This rearrangement joins TRBV4-3 to TRBJ1-4; tentative D call: TRBD1 (5 bases). The sequence came from a man aged 25 to 40 in good health and CMV-seropositive. Sequencing was done on a sample of PBMCs. The CDR3, as DNA: TGCGCCAGCAGCCAAGGAGGGGCCCTTAATGAAAAACTGTTTTTT. Its protein product is CASSQGGALNEKLFF.